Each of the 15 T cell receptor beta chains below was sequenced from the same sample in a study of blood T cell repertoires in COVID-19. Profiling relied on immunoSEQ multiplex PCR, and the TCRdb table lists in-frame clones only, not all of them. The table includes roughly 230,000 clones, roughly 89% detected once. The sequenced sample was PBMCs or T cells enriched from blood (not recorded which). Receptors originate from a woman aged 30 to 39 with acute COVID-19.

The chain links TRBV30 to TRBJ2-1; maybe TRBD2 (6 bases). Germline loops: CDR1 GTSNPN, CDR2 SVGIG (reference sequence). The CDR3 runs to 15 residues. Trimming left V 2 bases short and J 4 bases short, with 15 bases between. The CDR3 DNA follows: TGTGCCTGGAGTTGGTCCGGGAGCCCTTACAATGAGCAGTTCTTC. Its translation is CAWSWSGSPYNEQFF.

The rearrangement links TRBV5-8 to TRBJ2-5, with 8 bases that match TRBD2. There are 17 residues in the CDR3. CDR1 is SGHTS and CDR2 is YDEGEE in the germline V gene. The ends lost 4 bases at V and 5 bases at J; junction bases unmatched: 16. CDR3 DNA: TGTGCCAGCAGCATCGGAAGAGCGGGGTCGGGAGGGGAGACCCAGTACTTC. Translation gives CASSIGRAGSGGETQYF. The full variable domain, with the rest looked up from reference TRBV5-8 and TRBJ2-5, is EAGVTQSPTHLIKTRGQQATLRCSPISGHTSVYWYQQALGLGLQFLLWYDEGEERNRGNFPPRFSGRQFPNYSSELNVNALELEDSALYLCASSIGRAGSGGETQYFGPGTRLLVL.

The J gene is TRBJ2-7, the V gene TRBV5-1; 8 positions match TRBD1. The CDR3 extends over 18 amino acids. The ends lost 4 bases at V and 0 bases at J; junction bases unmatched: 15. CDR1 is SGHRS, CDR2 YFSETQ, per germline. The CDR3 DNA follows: TGCGCCAGCAGCAGTGGCCGGGGGACAGGCCGAAGCTCCTACGAGCAGTACTTC. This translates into CASSSGRGTGRSSYEQYF.

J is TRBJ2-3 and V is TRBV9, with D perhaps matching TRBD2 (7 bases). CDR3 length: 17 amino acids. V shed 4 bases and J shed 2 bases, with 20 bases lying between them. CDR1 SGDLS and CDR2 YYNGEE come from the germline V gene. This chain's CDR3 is CASSTHSGGPSTDTQYF. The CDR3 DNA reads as TGTGCCAGCAGCACCCATTCGGGGGGCCCTTCCACAGATACGCAGTATTTT.

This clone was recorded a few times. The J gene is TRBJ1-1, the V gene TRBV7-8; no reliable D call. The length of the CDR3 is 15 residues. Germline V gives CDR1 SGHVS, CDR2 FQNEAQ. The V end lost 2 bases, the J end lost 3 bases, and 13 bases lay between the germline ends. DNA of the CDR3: TGTGCCAGCAGCTTAATCTTCCCCAGCGACACTGAAGCTTTCTTT. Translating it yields CASSLIFPSDTEAFF.

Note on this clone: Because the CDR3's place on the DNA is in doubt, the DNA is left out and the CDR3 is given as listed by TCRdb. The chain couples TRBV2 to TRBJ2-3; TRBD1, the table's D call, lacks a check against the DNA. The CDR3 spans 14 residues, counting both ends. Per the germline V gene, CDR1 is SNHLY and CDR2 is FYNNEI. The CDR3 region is CASILGRRTDTQYF.

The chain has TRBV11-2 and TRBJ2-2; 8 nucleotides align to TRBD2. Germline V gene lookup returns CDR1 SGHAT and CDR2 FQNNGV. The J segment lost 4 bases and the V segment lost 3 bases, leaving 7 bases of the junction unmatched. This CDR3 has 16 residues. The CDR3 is CASSFRGGGSTGELFF. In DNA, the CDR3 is TGTGCCAGCAGCTTTCGGGGGGGTGGTAGCACCGGGGAGCTGTTTTTT.

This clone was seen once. This CDR3 is CASSLDYFSYEQYF. The CDR3 DNA is TGTGCCAGCAGCTTAGACTACTTCTCCTACGAGCAGTACTTC. The chain uses TRBV7-2 and TRBJ2-7; D is undetermined. The CDR3 sequence is 14 residues long. The V end was cut by 1 base, the J end by 0 bases, with 7 bases between. Germline V gives CDR1 SGHTA, CDR2 FQGNSA.

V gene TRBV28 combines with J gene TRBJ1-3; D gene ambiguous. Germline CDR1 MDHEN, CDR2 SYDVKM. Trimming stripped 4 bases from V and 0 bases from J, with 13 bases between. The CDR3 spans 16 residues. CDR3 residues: CASSSGSYHSGNTIYF. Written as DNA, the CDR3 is TGTGCCAGCAGTTCGGGGTCTTACCACTCTGGAAACACCATATATTTT.

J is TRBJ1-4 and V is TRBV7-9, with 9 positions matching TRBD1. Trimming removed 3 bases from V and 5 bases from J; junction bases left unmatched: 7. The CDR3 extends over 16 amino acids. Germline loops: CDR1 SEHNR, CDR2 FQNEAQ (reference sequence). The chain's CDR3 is CASSFDPGQGNEKLFF. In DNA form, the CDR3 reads TGTGCCAGCAGCTTCGACCCGGGACAGGGAAATGAAAAACTGTTTTTT.

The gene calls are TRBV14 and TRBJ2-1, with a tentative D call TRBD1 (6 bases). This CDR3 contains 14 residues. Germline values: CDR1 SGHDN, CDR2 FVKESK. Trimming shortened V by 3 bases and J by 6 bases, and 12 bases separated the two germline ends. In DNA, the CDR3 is TGTGCCAGCAGCCAGGGGGCCCTTGGCAATGAGCAGTTCTTC. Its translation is CASSQGALGNEQFF.

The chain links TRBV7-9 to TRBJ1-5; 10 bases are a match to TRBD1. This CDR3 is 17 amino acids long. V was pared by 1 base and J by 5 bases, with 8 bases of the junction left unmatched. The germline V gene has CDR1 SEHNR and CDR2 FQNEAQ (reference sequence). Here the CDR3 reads CASSLVGDRGWDQPQHF. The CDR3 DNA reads TGTGCCAGCAGCTTAGTTGGGGACAGGGGATGGGATCAGCCCCAGCATTTT. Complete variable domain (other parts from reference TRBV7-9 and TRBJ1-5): DTGVSQNPRHKITKRGQNVTFRCDPISEHNRLYWYRQTLGQGPEFLTYFQNEAQLEKSRLLSDRFSAERPKGSFSTLEIQRTEQGDSAMYLCASSLVGDRGWDQPQHFGDGTRLSIL.

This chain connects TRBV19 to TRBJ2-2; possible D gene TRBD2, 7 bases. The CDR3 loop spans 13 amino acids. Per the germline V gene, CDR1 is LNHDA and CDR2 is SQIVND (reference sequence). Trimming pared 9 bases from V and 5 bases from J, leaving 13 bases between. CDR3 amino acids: CASWGRGTGELFF. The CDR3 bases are TGTGCCAGCTGGGGGAGGGGGACCGGGGAGCTGTTTTTT. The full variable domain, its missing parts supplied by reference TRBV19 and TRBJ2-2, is DGGITQSPKYLFRKEGQNVTLSCEQNLNHDAMYWYRQDPGQGLRLIYYSQIVNDFQKGDIAEGYSVSREKKESFPLTVTSAQKNPTAFYLCASWGRGTGELFFGEGSRLTVL.

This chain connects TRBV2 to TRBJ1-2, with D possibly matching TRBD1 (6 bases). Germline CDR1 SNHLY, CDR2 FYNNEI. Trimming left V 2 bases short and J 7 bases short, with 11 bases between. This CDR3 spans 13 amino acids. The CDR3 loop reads CASSEYEGGGYTF. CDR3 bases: TGTGCCAGCAGTGAATATGAAGGGGGTGGCTACACCTTC.

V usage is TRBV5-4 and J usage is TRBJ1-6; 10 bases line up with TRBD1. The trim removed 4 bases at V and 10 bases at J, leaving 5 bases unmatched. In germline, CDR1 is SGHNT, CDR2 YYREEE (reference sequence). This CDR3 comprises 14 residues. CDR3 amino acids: CASSVGQGTSPLHF. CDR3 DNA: TGTGCCAGCAGCGTGGGACAGGGGACATCACCCCTCCACTTT.